A few counts support the clone carrying this T cell receptor beta chain. Other DNA sequences from this sample encode an identical CDR3 as well. This specimen comes from a study of blood T cell repertoires in COVID-19. Looking at the study overall: Acute-phase and convalescent COVID-19 samples originated in the United States, Italy and Spain. PBMCs, B-cell-depleted T cells, or T cells provided the cDNA or gDNA that made up the material.

Trimming stripped 4 bases from V and 1 base from J, with 7 bases between. The CDR3 consists of 13 residues. Germline values: CDR1 MNHEY, CDR2 SVGAGI. As processed by the authors: Reference gene primers were amplified, and this amplification served to estimate nucleated cell counts. The protocol was immunoSEQ multiplex PCR, while the TCRdb copy is restricted to in-frame clones and leaves out a portion. V, J and clone size were drawn from that table, and D and trimming were deduced from the DNA. The sample shows 160,000 or so clones, roughly four fifths of them seen only once. This chain joins TRBV6-5 and TRBJ1-1, with D possibly TRBD1 on 6 matching bases. The source is a human donor in a cohort sampled during active COVID-19. Input material: peripheral blood. CDR3: CASSWGQNTEAFF. Here the CDR3 DNA reads TGTGCCAGCAGTTGGGGACAGAACACTGAAGCTTTCTTT.